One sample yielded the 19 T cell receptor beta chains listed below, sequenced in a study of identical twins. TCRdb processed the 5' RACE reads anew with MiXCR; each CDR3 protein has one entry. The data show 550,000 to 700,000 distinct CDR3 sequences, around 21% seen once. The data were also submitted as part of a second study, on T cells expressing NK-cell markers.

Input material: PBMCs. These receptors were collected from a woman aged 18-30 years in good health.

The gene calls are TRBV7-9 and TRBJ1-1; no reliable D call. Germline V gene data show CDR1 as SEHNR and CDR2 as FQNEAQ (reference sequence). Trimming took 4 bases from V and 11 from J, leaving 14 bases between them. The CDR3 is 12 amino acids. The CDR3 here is CASSYGRSEAFF. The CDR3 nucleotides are TGTGCCAGCAGCTACGGGAGGAGTGAGGCTTTCTTT.

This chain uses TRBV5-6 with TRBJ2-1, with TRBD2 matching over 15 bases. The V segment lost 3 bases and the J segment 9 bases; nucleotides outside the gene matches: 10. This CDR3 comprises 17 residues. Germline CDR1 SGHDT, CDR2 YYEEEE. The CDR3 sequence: CASSSEGLAGGRGEQFF. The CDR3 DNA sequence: TGTGCCAGCAGCTCCGAGGGACTAGCGGGGGGCCGGGGTGAGCAGTTCTTC. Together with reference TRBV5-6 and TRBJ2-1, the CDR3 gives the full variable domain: DAGVTQSPTHLIKTRGQQVTLRCSPKSGHDTVSWYQQALGQGPQFIFQYYEEEERQRGNFPDRFSGHQFPNYSSELNVNALLLGDSALYLCASSSEGLAGGRGEQFFGPGTRLTVL.

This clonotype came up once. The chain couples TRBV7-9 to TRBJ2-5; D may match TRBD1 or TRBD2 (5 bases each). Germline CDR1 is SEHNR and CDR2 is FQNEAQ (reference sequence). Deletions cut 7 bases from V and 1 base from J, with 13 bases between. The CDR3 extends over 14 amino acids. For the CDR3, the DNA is TGTGCCAGCACTCCGGGAAGGGGCCAAGAGACCCAGTACTTC. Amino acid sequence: CASTPGRGQETQYF.

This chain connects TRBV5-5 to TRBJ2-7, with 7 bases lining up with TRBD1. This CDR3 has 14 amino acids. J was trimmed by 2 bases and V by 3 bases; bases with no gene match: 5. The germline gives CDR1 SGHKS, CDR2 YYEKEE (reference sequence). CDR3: CASSSRQGPYEQYF. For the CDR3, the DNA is TGTGCCAGCAGCTCCCGACAGGGACCCTACGAGCAGTACTTC. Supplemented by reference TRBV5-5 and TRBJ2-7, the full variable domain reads DAGVTQSPTHLIKTRGQQVTLRCSPISGHKSVSWYQQVLGQGPQFIFQYYEKEERGRGNFPDRFSARQFPNYSSELNVNALLLGDSALYLCASSSRQGPYEQYFGPGTRLTVT.

The CDR3 spells CASSWDSARVYTF. The CDR3 region has the DNA TGTGCCAGCAGCTGGGACAGTGCTCGCGTCTACACCTTC. This chain links TRBV7-9 with TRBJ1-2; 7 bases are a match to TRBD1. The CDR3 consists of 13 residues. The V segment lost 4 bases and the J segment 10 bases; nucleotides outside the gene matches: 9. Germline V gene lookup returns CDR1 SEHNR and CDR2 FQNEAQ (reference sequence). Together with reference TRBV7-9 and TRBJ1-2, the CDR3 gives the full variable domain: DTGVSQNPRHKITKRGQNVTFRCDPISEHNRLYWYRQTLGQGPEFLTYFQNEAQLEKSRLLSDRFSAERPKGSFSTLEIQRTEQGDSAMYLCASSWDSARVYTFGSGTRLTVV.

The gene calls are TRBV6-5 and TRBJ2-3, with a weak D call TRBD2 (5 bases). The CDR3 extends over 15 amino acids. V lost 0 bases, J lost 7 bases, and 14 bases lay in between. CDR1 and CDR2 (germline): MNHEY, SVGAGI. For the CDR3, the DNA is TGTGCCAGCAGTTACTCCTCGGGGTCAGGAAATACGCAGTATTTT. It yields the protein CASSYSSGSGNTQYF.

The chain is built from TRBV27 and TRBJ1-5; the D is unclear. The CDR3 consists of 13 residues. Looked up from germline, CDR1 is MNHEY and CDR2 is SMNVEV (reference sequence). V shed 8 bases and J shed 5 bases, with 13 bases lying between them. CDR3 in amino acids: CASRLGVYQPQHF. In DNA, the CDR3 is TGTGCCAGCCGTCTCGGGGTATATCAGCCCCAGCATTTT.

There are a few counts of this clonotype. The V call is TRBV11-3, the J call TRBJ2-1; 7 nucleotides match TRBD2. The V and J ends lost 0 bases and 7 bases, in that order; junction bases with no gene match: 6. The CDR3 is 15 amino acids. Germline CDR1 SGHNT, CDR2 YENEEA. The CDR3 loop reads CASSLDNGRRNEQFF. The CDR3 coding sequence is TGTGCCAGCAGCTTAGATAACGGGAGGCGAAATGAGCAGTTCTTC.

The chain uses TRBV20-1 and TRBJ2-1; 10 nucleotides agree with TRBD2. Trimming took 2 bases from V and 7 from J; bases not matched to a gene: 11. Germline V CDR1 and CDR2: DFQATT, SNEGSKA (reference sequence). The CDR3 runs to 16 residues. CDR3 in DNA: TGCAGTGCTAGACCTTTGTGGAGCGGGGGGGGTAATGAGCAGTTCTTC. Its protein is CSARPLWSGGGNEQFF.

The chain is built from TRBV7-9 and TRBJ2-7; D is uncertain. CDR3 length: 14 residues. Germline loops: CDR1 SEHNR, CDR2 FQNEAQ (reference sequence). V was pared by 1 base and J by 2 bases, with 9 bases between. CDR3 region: CASSLVGLPYEQYF. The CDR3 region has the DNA TGTGCCAGCAGCTTAGTCGGTCTCCCCTACGAGCAGTACTTC.

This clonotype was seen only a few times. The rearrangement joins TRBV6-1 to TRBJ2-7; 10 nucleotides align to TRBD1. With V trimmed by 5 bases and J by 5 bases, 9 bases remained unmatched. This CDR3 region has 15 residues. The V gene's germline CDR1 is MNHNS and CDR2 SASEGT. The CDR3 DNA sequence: TGTGCCAGCAGTCCTCCGGGACAGGGGTACCACGAGCAGTACTTC. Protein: CASSPPGQGYHEQYF.

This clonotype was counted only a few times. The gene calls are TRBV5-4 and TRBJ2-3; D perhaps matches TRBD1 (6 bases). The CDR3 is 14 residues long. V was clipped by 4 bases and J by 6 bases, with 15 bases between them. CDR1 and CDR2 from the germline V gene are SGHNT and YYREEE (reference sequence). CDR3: CASSGATGADTQYF. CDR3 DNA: TGTGCCAGCAGCGGTGCGACAGGCGCGGATACGCAGTATTTT.

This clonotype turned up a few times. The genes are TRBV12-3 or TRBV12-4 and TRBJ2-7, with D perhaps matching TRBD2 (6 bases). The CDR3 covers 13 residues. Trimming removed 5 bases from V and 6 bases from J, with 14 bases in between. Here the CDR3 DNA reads TGTGCCAGCAGTCCGGGGGAACGCGGCGAGCAGTACTTC. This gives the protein CASSPGERGEQYF.

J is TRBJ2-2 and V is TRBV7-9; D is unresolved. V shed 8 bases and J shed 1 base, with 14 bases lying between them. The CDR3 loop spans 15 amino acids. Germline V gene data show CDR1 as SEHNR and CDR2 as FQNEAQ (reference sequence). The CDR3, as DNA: TGTGCCAGCCCCGGAGCAAATGTGAACACCGGGGAGCTGTTTTTT. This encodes CASPGANVNTGELFF.

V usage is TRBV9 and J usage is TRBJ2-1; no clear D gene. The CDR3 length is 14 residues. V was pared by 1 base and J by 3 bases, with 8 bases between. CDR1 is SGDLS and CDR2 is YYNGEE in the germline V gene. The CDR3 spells CASSVSSLYNEQFF. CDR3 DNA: TGTGCCAGCAGCGTAAGCTCCCTCTACAATGAGCAGTTCTTC.

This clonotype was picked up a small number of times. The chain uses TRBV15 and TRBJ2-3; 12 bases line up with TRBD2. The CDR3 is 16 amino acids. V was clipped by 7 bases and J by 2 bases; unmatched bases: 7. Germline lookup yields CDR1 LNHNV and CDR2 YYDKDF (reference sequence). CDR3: CATNDGLAGTTDTQYF. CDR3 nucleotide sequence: TGTGCCACCAACGACGGACTAGCGGGGACCACAGATACGCAGTATTTT.

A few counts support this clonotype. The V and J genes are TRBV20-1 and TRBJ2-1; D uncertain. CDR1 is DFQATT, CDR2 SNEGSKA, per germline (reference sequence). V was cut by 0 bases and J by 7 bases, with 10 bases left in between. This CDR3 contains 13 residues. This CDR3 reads CSARDPRRNEQFF. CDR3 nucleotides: TGCAGTGCTAGAGATCCCAGACGGAATGAGCAGTTCTTC.

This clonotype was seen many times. The chain's CDR3 is CSVYGLADYNEQFF. As DNA, the CDR3 is TGCAGCGTCTACGGACTAGCGGACTACAATGAGCAGTTCTTC. This chain joins TRBV29-1 and TRBJ2-1; 10 bases align to TRBD2. After removal of 6 bases from V and 3 bases from J, the junction contained 5 bases not matched to a gene. CDR1 SQVTM and CDR2 ANQGSEA come from the germline V gene. The CDR3 covers 14 residues.

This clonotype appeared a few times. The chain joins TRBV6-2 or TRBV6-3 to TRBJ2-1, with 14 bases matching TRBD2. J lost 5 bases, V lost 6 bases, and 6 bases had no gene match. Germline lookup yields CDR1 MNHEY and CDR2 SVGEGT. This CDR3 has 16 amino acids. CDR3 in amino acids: CASRTGTSGSDNEQFF. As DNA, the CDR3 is TGTGCCAGCAGGACCGGGACTAGCGGGAGCGACAATGAGCAGTTCTTC.